This T cell receptor (beta chain) was found in a study of T-cell memory formation after mild COVID-19. Study-level information: TCR clusters were mostly donor specific. The study's findings and limits: There were some responding clones in pre-infection memory, which suggested that cross-reactive memory had joined. Mainly CM and EM harbored the contracting CD4+ clones; mainly EMRA harbored the CD8+ ones.

Germline assignment: CDR1 KGHSH and CDR2 LQKENI. The length of the CDR3 is 16 residues. V shed 3 bases and J 4 bases; nucleotides not matched to a gene: 10. This clonotype came up a few times. Antigen unknown. In TCRdb, the 5' RACE reads were re-called with MiXCR into one record per CDR3 protein. The sample holds some 210,000 distinct CDR3 sequences, about 10% seen once. The chain carries TRBV18 and TRBJ2-5; 8 bases match TRBD1. The sequence came from a man younger than 30 who had mild COVID-19 (a few samples of this study predate the infection). Cell type and time point are not known. The source material was PBMCs or a T cell subset sorted from them (not recorded which). In DNA, the CDR3 is TGTGCCAGCTCACCGACTCCAGGGACAGGCGGAGAGACCCAGTACTTC. This sequence encodes CASSPTPGTGGETQYF. Full variable domain (missing parts from reference TRBV18 and TRBJ2-5): NAGVMQNPRHLVRRRGQEARLRCSPMKGHSHVYWYRQLPEEGLKFMVYLQKENIIDESGMPKERFSAEFPKEGPSILRIQQVVRGDSAAYFCASSPTPGTGGETQYFGPGTRLLVL.